This entry concerns a single T cell receptor beta chain. No antigen is known for it. The source of the sample is a study of CD8 T cells in ankylosing spondylitis. Study findings and constraints: In ankylosing spondylitis patients, matched synovial fluid reportedly showed significant enrichment of disease-linked clones. Peripheral blood samples showed relatively rare disease-linked clones, and these clones were CD8+. Blood from ankylosing spondylitis patients appeared to carry a characteristic roughly 8-variant TCR beta motif.

The germline CDR1 and CDR2 sequences are SGHRS and YFSETQ. The CDR3 has 14 amino acids. The V end was cut by 1 base, the J end by 0 bases, with 4 bases between. In making TCR beta libraries, quantitative 5'-RACE with molecular barcodes was used. MiXCR, applied by TCRdb to the 5' RACE reads, yields one record per CDR3 protein. Of about 140,000 distinct CDR3 sequences in the sample, 8% to 9% are singletons; the top ten hold approximately 7%. Sequencing used synovial fluid, either unsorted or a sorted T cell fraction (not recorded which). The receptor's source is a male donor with ankylosing spondylitis. The V gene is TRBV5-1, the J gene TRBJ2-2, with D unclear. CDR3 DNA: TGCGCCAGCAGCTTGTGGGCGAACACCGGGGAGCTGTTTTTT. Translation gives CASSLWANTGELFF.